This TCR beta chain was documented in a study of T cells in localized non-small cell lung cancer. Study conclusions and caveats: Clonality of T cells reached its maximum in uninvolved adjacent lung, surpassing tumor. For the top 100 tumor clones, a median about 62 also appeared in adjacent lung.

CDR3 length: 15 amino acids. Trimming cost V 2 bases and J 7 bases; bases outside gene matches: 7. Germline V gene sequence: CDR1 LNHDA, CDR2 SQIVND (reference sequence). Details on this clone: The antigen remains unidentified.

TCRdb keeps only in-frame clones here, not all; method: immunoSEQ multiplex PCR. The data hold approximately 19,000 clones, with 75% to 85% observed a single time. The sample in question was peripheral blood, obtained before any cancer treatment. The chain combines TRBV19 with TRBJ1-4; 7 bases agree with TRBD1. The source is a man between 40 and 70 years old with stage I lung adenocarcinoma. This CDR3 is CASSILGGGGEKLFF. CDR3 bases: TGTGCCAGTAGTATACTAGGGGGCGGCGGTGAAAAACTGTTTTTT.